This entry lists 14 T cell receptor beta chains sequenced from one sample in a study of Graves' ophthalmopathy and Graves' hyperthyroidism. The authors amplified TCR beta CDR3 regions, and they did so from RNA transcripts for repertoire sequencing. Second-round multiplex PCR came after a first-round RT-PCR that employed HTBI primers. One entry per CDR3 protein, called by TCRdb with MiXCR from the multiplex PCR reads. Of around 1.1 million distinct CDR3 sequences detected, roughly two fifths appear once; the ten largest clones hold over 8.5%. The sequencing input was peripheral blood or thyroid tissue (not recorded which). Every receptor here comes from an adult man with Graves' hyperthyroidism.

This clonotype was seen repeatedly, ten times or more. The rearrangement uses TRBV7-8 and TRBJ1-6; no firm D call. V was trimmed by 0 bases and J by 12 bases, leaving 12 bases between them. The CDR3 length is 14 residues. CDR1 and CDR2 (germline): SGHVS, FQNEAQ. CDR3 protein: CASSLAPTIGPLHF. CDR3 nucleotide sequence: TGTGCCAGCAGCTTAGCGCCGACTATCGGACCCCTCCACTTT.

The chain carries TRBV5-6 and TRBJ1-3; D perhaps matches TRBD1 (5 bases). The CDR3 has 15 residues. V lost 1 base and J 7 bases, leaving 15 bases between the germline ends. Looked up from germline, CDR1 is SGHDT and CDR2 is YYEEEE. The CDR3, as DNA: TGTGCCAGCAGCTTGTGGGGGGAGCTGATGAACACCATATATTTT. It specifies CASSLWGELMNTIYF.

This clonotype has ten or more counts. The V gene is TRBV15, the J gene TRBJ1-2, with TRBD1 matching 11 bases. The V gene end was trimmed by 2 bases and the J gene end by 6 bases; junction bases not matched to a gene: 8. Germline lookup yields CDR1 LNHNV and CDR2 YYDKDF (reference sequence). The CDR3 has 16 amino acids. CDR3 nucleotides: TGTGCCACCAGCAGAACCAAGGGACAGGGGGAGGATGGCTACACCTTC. It is translated as CATSRTKGQGEDGYTF.

This clonotype has more than one count but fewer than ten. The junction departs from the called germline gene at one end, perhaps through a read error. The chain uses TRBV5-1 and TRBJ1-1; D not resolved. CDR3 length: 14 amino acids. Germline CDR1 and CDR2: SGHRS and YFSETQ. CDR3: CASSLGQMNTESFF. CDR3 coding DNA: TGCGCCAGCAGCTTGGGGCAGATGAACACTGAATCTTTCTTT.

The CDR3 nucleotides are TGTGCCAGCAGTTTTGGCAGCGCTCATGGCTACACCTTC. This encodes CASSFGSAHGYTF. This chain uses TRBV25-1 with TRBJ1-2; D is undetermined. From germline, CDR1 is MGHDK and CDR2 SYGVNS. The CDR3 spans 13 residues. With 5 bases removed from V and 6 bases from J, the gap between germline ends came to 13 bases.

V usage is TRBV20-1 and J usage is TRBJ2-7, with TRBD1 matching 8 bases. Germline V gives CDR1 DFQATT, CDR2 SNEGSKA (reference sequence). The V segment lost 6 bases and the J segment 2 bases; nucleotides outside the gene matches: 9. This CDR3 region has 14 residues. CDR3 amino acids: CSATWTGLAYEQYF. DNA of the CDR3: TGCAGTGCCACGTGGACAGGGCTCGCCTACGAGCAGTACTTC.

This clonotype was observed many times. V is TRBV9 and J is TRBJ2-7, with D tentatively TRBD2 (5 bases). CDR3 length equals 14 residues. Germline assignment: CDR1 SGDLS and CDR2 YYNGEE. The V gene lost 0 bases and the J gene lost 0 bases, with 7 bases spanning the gap. The CDR3: CASSVGTFSYEQYF. The CDR3 bases are TGTGCCAGCAGCGTAGGGACTTTCTCCTACGAGCAGTACTTC.

Only a few counts were recorded for this clonotype. This chain joins TRBV30 and TRBJ1-2; no firm D call. V was pared by 2 bases and J by 6 bases, with 7 bases between. This CDR3 region has 11 residues. Per germline, CDR1 GTSNPN and CDR2 SVGIG (reference sequence). CDR3 in amino acids: CAWSTSDGYTF. The CDR3 DNA follows: TGTGCCTGGAGTACGTCTGATGGCTACACCTTC. Looking up the rest from reference TRBV30 and TRBJ1-2 gives the full variable domain: SQTIHQWPATLVQPVGSPLSLECTVEGTSNPNLYWYRQAAGRGLQLLFYSVGIGQISSEVPQNLSASRPQDRQFILSSKKLLLSDSGFYLCAWSTSDGYTFGSGTRLTVV.

This clonotype was seen at least ten times. The CDR3 reads CASKNRGSYGYTF. CDR3 in DNA: TGTGCCAGTAAGAACAGGGGTTCCTATGGCTACACCTTC. The rearrangement joins TRBV19 to TRBJ1-2; 7 bases agree with TRBD1. The length of the CDR3 is 13 residues. V shed 7 bases and J 4 bases; nucleotides not matched to a gene: 6. CDR1 and CDR2 (germline): LNHDA, SQIVND (reference sequence).

About this clonotype: A single base separates this from a much larger clone, so it may be a read error. The V and J genes are TRBV29-1 and TRBJ2-2; D is tentatively TRBD1 or TRBD2 (6 bases each). CDR1 is SQVTM, CDR2 ANQGSEA, per germline. This CDR3 has 17 residues. The CDR3 DNA follows: TGCAGCGTTGAAGCTGGACAGCAGCAGGGGAGCACCGGGGGGCTGTTTTTT. It encodes CSVEAGQQQGSTGGLFF.

This clonotype showed up just a few times. The CDR3 spells CASTYGKGRVVGEQYF. In DNA form, the CDR3 reads TGTGCCAGCACCTACGGAAAGGGCAGGGTGGTAGGAGAGCAGTACTTC. The genes are TRBV6-5 and TRBJ2-7; D possibly corresponds to TRBD1 (5 bases). Germline V gene data show CDR1 as MNHEY and CDR2 as SVGAGI. Trimming removed 7 bases from V and 7 bases from J, with 26 bases in between. The CDR3 is made up of 16 amino acids.

In this sample, this clonotype turned up many times. Sequence at one end of the junction differs from germline and may be a read error. The gene calls are TRBV12-3 or TRBV12-4 and TRBJ1-2; 8 nucleotides agree with TRBD1. The CDR3 length is 14 residues. CDR3 in amino acids: CASSFSRGQAGYTF. In DNA, the CDR3 is TGTGCCAGCAGTTTTTCCAGGGGGCAGGCTGGCTACACTTTC.

In regard to this clonotype: The junction differs from germline at one of its ends, possibly a read error. V usage is TRBV10-2 and J usage is TRBJ1-2, with 8 bases that match TRBD1. There are 15 residues in the CDR3. In germline, CDR1 is WSHSY, CDR2 SAAADI. The CDR3 region has the DNA TGTGCCAGCAGACTAACCGGGACAGGAGATTATGGCTACACCTTC. Translated, it gives CASRLTGTGDYGYTF.

This sequence joins TRBV12-3 or TRBV12-4 and TRBJ2-5, with 7 bases matching TRBD2. J was trimmed by 1 base and V by 6 bases; bases with no gene match: 5. The CDR3 contains 14 residues. The CDR3 DNA reads TGTGCCAGCAGGGGTCCGGGAGGCCAAGAGACCCAGTACTTC. Residues: CASRGPGGQETQYF.